Each of the 5 T cell receptor beta chains below was sequenced from the same sample in a study of T-cell reconstitution after alpha-beta-depleted transplantation in children. TCRbeta library construction was performed incorporating unique molecular identifiers. Each CDR3 protein is one row after TCRdb ran MiXCR on the PCR reads. The repertoire holds about 480,000 distinct CDR3 sequences, with approximately 12% as singletons. The sample was PBMCs from the stem cell graft donor, taken from the stem cell graft. These receptors came from a human donor who donated a stem cell graft to a child with combined immunodeficiency.

This chain's CDR3 is CLFSGMNTEAFF. The CDR3 bases are TGTTTATTTTCTGGGATGAACACTGAAGCTTTCTTT. The V gene is TRBV27, the J gene TRBJ1-1; D is unclear. The CDR3 runs 12 residues. Germline V gene sequence: CDR1 MNHEY, CDR2 SMNVEV (reference sequence).

This clonotype showed up just a few times. This chain joins TRBV7-9 and TRBJ2-1; possible D gene TRBD2, 6 bases. Germline assignment: CDR1 SEHNR and CDR2 FQNEAQ (reference sequence). The V gene lost 5 bases and the J gene lost 4 bases, with 9 bases spanning the gap. CDR3 length equals 13 residues. The CDR3 nucleotides read TGTGCCAGCAGCGCCGGGACTTACAATGAGCAGTTCTTC. As protein: CASSAGTYNEQFF. Looking up the rest from reference TRBV7-9 and TRBJ2-1 gives the full variable domain: DTGVSQNPRHKITKRGQNVTFRCDPISEHNRLYWYRQTLGQGPEFLTYFQNEAQLEKSRLLSDRFSAERPKGSFSTLEIQRTEQGDSAMYLCASSAGTYNEQFFGPGTRLTVL.

Ten or more counts support this clonotype. The V and J genes are TRBV10-3 and TRBJ2-7; D is tentatively TRBD1 or TRBD2 (5 bases each). Trimming took 2 bases from V and 2 from J, leaving 7 bases between them. This CDR3 region has 13 residues. Germline V CDR1 and CDR2: ENHRY, SYGVKD. The CDR3: CAISEGDPYEQYF. The CDR3 nucleotides are TGTGCCATCAGTGAGGGGGACCCCTACGAGCAGTACTTC.

There are a few counts of this clonotype. The chain employs TRBV6-1 and TRBJ2-2; no clear D gene. Trimming took off 6 bases at V and 0 bases at J, with 14 bases between the two ends. This CDR3 spans 16 amino acids. Germline V gene data show CDR1 as MNHNS and CDR2 as SASEGT. In DNA form, the CDR3 reads TGTGCCAGCAGACCGGTTGGTTCGGCGAACACCGGGGAGCTGTTTTTT. It specifies CASRPVGSANTGELFF.

This clonotype has only a few counts. This chain connects TRBV5-1 to TRBJ2-7, with D perhaps matching TRBD2 (6 bases). V dropped 3 bases and J dropped 5 bases, with 9 bases sitting between them. CDR1 and CDR2 from the germline V gene are SGHRS and YFSETQ. This CDR3 is built from 12 residues. CDR3 nucleotide sequence: TGCGCCAGCAGCTGGGGGGAAAACGAGCAGTACTTC. This gives the protein CASSWGENEQYF.